This TCR beta chain is drawn from a study of blood T cell repertoires in COVID-19. Study-wide background: T cells, B-cell-depleted T cells, or PBMCs provided the cDNA or gDNA that served as material.

Germline V gene lookup returns CDR1 MNHEY and CDR2 SMNVEV (reference sequence). This CDR3 is 15 amino acids long. V lost 2 bases, J lost 5 bases, and 15 bases lay in between. Some clones are missing from TCRdb's copy, which holds only in-frame ones; the method was immunoSEQ multiplex PCR. The sample has about 120,000 clones, more than 75% seen once; the top ten hold about 3.8%. This chain joins TRBV27 and TRBJ2-5; tentatively, D is TRBD2 (6 bases). This sequence was found in a man in his 60s with acute or convalescent COVID-19. Sequences were obtained from peripheral blood. The CDR3 DNA sequence: TGTGCCAGCAGTTTAGTAAGGGGCGGAGGGGAGACCCAGTACTTC. Translated: CASSLVRGGGETQYF.